This T cell receptor beta chain was profiled in a study of radiation and T cells in renal cell carcinoma. Whole-study findings and limits: From baseline, blood top tumor clonotypes peaked at 2 weeks post-radiation.

Described time point: blood 4 weeks post-SBRT, at nephrectomy. Treatment meaning: 15 Gy SBRT to primary tumor, nephrectomy 4 weeks later. Nephrectomy followed 15 Gy stereotactic body radiation by 4 weeks. The tumor was a clear cell renal cell carcinoma. Looked up from germline, CDR1 is SEHNR and CDR2 is FQNEAQ (reference sequence). The junction had 8 bases not matched to a gene; V was cut back by 5 bases and J by 6 bases. The CDR3 has 15 residues. The table came from immunoSEQ multiplex PCR; TCRdb's copy has only in-frame clones and leaves some out. Among about 83,000 clones, roughly 83% were seen once, and the ten largest hold 2.4%. In regard to this clone: Its specificity is not known.

The chain uses TRBV7-9 and TRBJ1-4; TRBD1 matches 8 bases. Sequencing was performed on blood, taken from a patient whose treatment included radiotherapy and nephrectomy. This TCR was recovered from a woman in her sixties with renal cell carcinoma. The chain's CDR3 is CASSRGQGGHEKLFF. The CDR3 DNA reads as TGTGCCAGCAGCCGAGGACAGGGAGGCCATGAAAAACTGTTTTTT.